Each of the 16 T cell receptor beta chains below was sequenced from the same sample in a study of radiation and T cells in renal cell carcinoma. Time point meaning: blood 4 weeks post-SBRT, at nephrectomy. Documented treatment: 15 Gy SBRT to primary tumor, nephrectomy 4 weeks later. TCRdb's table, derived via immunoSEQ multiplex PCR, lists solely in-frame clones and lacks some. This repertoire shows 60,000 to 95,000 clones, 83% found once; its top ten account for 2% to 3%. The starting material was blood, obtained from a patient whose treatment included radiotherapy and nephrectomy. These receptors came from a woman aged 55 to 70 with renal cell carcinoma.

V usage is TRBV19 and J usage is TRBJ1-2; D is ambiguous. The CDR3 has 15 amino acids. Germline lookup yields CDR1 LNHDA and CDR2 SQIVND (reference sequence). The ends were cut back, 7 bases at V and 4 bases at J, with 19 bases in the middle. The CDR3 protein is CASNLAEGARYGYTF. CDR3 nucleotide sequence: TGTGCCAGTAACCTCGCCGAGGGAGCTCGCTATGGCTACACCTTC.

This chain uses TRBV2 with TRBJ1-2; the D is unclear. Germline loops: CDR1 SNHLY, CDR2 FYNNEI. The CDR3 consists of 15 residues. Between the trimmed V and J ends, which lost 3 bases and 7 bases, there was a span of 18 bases. The CDR3 DNA reads as TGTGCCAGCAGTGAGCTTTTCCGGGGAGTCGGTGGCTACACCTTC. As protein: CASSELFRGVGGYTF.

The rearrangement uses TRBV7-3 and TRBJ2-5; D gene ambiguous. V gave up 2 bases and J gave up 4 bases, with 8 bases separating them. The germline CDR1 and CDR2 sequences are SGHTA and FQGTGA. CDR3 length: 13 amino acids. The CDR3 loop is CASSLGPRETQYF. As DNA, the CDR3 is TGTGCCAGCAGCTTAGGCCCACGAGAGACCCAGTACTTC.

In this sample, this clone turned up a few times. The rearrangement links TRBV28 to TRBJ1-4; D is perhaps TRBD1 (5 bases). The CDR3 runs to 13 residues. Germline V gene data show CDR1 as MDHEN and CDR2 as SYDVKM. V shed 5 bases and J shed 8 bases, with 12 bases lying between them. CDR3 amino acids: CASSLGTDEKLFF. For the CDR3, the DNA is TGTGCCAGCAGTCTGGGGACGGACGAAAAACTGTTTTTT. Combining the CDR3 with reference TRBV28 and TRBJ1-4 gives the whole variable domain DVKVTQSSRYLVKRTGEKVFLECVQDMDHENMFWYRQDPGLGLRLIYFSYDVKMKEKGDIPEGYSVSREKKERFSLILESASTNQTSMYLCASSLGTDEKLFFGSGTQLSVL.

This chain links TRBV5-6 with TRBJ2-1; weak D call: TRBD2 (6 bases). The CDR3 is 15 amino acids. Trimming removed 3 bases at V and 2 bases at J, with 12 bases between. CDR1 and CDR2 (germline): SGHDT, YYEEEE. The CDR3 is CASSYSGGAYNEQFF. The CDR3 DNA follows: TGTGCCAGCAGCTATAGCGGCGGAGCCTACAATGAGCAGTTCTTC.

The chain uses TRBV7-9 and TRBJ1-1; a possible D gene is TRBD1 (6 bases). The length of the CDR3 is 15 residues. V lost 5 bases to trimming and J lost 0 bases, with 13 bases between them. Germline CDR1 reads SEHNR; CDR2 reads FQNEAQ (reference sequence). CDR3 sequence reads: CASSPRGGLNTEAFF. CDR3 DNA: TGTGCCAGCAGCCCTCGGGGGGGCTTGAACACTGAAGCTTTCTTT.

The chain recombines TRBV4-3 with TRBJ2-1; D ambiguous. The CDR3 runs 17 residues. Trimming pared 0 bases from V and 0 bases from J, leaving 12 bases between. Germline assignment: CDR1 LGHNA and CDR2 YSLEER. CDR3 residues: CASSQDTEAVSYNEQFF. DNA of the CDR3: TGCGCCAGCAGCCAAGATACCGAGGCAGTCTCCTACAATGAGCAGTTCTTC.

The V call is TRBV5-1, the J call TRBJ1-1, with D possibly TRBD1 on 6 matching bases. The V end lost 7 bases, the J end lost 1 base, and 14 bases lay between the germline ends. Germline V CDR1 and CDR2: SGHRS, YFSETQ. This CDR3 region has 14 residues. The CDR3 DNA sequence: TGCGCCAGCGCGATCGGGGGGCAGAACACTGAAGCTTTCTTT. It specifies CASAIGGQNTEAFF.

As to this clone: At the DNA level, this CDR3 is encoded by other sequences in the same sample as well. CDR3 amino acids: CASSEPRGRRTDTQYF. The CDR3 DNA is TGTGCCAGCAGTGAACCCAGGGGGCGCCGGACAGATACGCAGTATTTT. V is TRBV6-1 and J is TRBJ2-3; 8 bases agree with TRBD1. The CDR3 length is 16 residues. V trimming: 2 bases; J trimming: 3 bases; junction bases outside the gene matches: 7. CDR1 MNHNS and CDR2 SASEGT come from the germline V gene.

In this sample, this clone turned up once. This chain links TRBV7-6 with TRBJ2-7, with D possibly called TRBD1 or TRBD2 (5 bases each). CDR1 is SGHVS and CDR2 is FNYEAQ in the germline V gene. The CDR3 loop spans 16 amino acids. The germline V and J ends were trimmed by 3 bases and 0 bases, with 15 bases remaining between them. CDR3 in DNA: TGTGCCAGCAGCTTGAGCCGGGACCCCAGCTCCTACGAGCAGTACTTC. The encoded protein is CASSLSRDPSSYEQYF.

The V call is TRBV23-1, the J call TRBJ1-3, with no clear D. TRBV23-1 qualifies as an ORF whose function is uncertain. This CDR3 comprises 17 residues. The germline V and J ends were trimmed by 0 bases and 0 bases, with 12 bases remaining between them. CDR3 sequence (DNA): TGCGCCAGCAGTCAATCTACGGGCCCCCGCTCTGGAAACACCATATATTTT. Protein sequence: CASSQSTGPRSGNTIYF.

The rearrangement uses TRBV2 and TRBJ1-3; 7 bases are shared with TRBD1. The CDR3 runs 16 residues. The junction had 8 bases not matched to a gene; V was cut back by 6 bases and J by 0 bases. The germline CDR1 and CDR2 sequences are SNHLY and FYNNEI. CDR3 nucleotides: TGTGCCAGCAGATTGACAGGGCCCTACTCTGGAAACACCATATATTTT. Protein product: CASRLTGPYSGNTIYF.

The chain has TRBV19 and TRBJ2-7; tentative D call: TRBD2 (6 bases). This CDR3 contains 13 residues. Per germline, CDR1 LNHDA and CDR2 SQIVND (reference sequence). The ends were cut back, 4 bases at V and 4 bases at J, with 11 bases in the middle. The DNA for the CDR3 is TGTGCCAGTAGTACCGGTCGGGGGTACGAGCAGTACTTC. Translating gives CASSTGRGYEQYF.

CDR3 DNA sequence: TGTGCCAGCAGTTCCGGGGGGAACACTGAAGCTTTCTTT. It specifies CASSSGGNTEAFF. The genes are TRBV27 and TRBJ1-1; D perhaps matches TRBD1 (5 bases). The germline CDR1 and CDR2 sequences are MNHEY and SMNVEV (reference sequence). This CDR3 comprises 13 residues. V was clipped by 4 bases and J by 1 base, with 7 bases between them.

The chain couples TRBV19 to TRBJ1-2; 10 nucleotides agree with TRBD1. Looked up from germline, CDR1 is LNHDA and CDR2 is SQIVND (reference sequence). With 9 bases clipped from V and 3 bases from J, the junction kept 10 bases outside the gene matches. CDR3 length: 15 residues. CDR3 protein: CASRDRGGEDYGYTF. CDR3 coding DNA: TGTGCCAGCCGGGACAGGGGCGGGGAGGACTATGGCTACACCTTC.

CDR3 in DNA: TGTGCCAGTAGTATAGCCGACAGGGTGAGCAATAATCAGCCCCAGCATTTT. Translated: CASSIADRVSNNQPQHF. The rearrangement links TRBV19 to TRBJ1-5, with TRBD1 identical over 7 bases. Germline V gene sequence: CDR1 LNHDA, CDR2 SQIVND (reference sequence). CDR3 length: 17 amino acids. V dropped 1 base and J dropped 4; count of bases not matched to a gene: 10.